This T cell receptor (beta chain) was found in a study of beta chain features in type 1 diabetes. Study-level results: Patients with Type 1 diabetes showed moderately but significantly shorter TCRB CDR3s in all four CD4+ subsets. Within the patient group, naive, central memory and Treg TCRB repertoires appeared more similar to each other than within healthy donors.

This clone was seen only a few times. Antigen specificity is unknown. Every donor provided one heparinised blood draw, which averaged approximately 100 mL. CDR3 length: 12 amino acids. The germline V and J ends were trimmed by 4 bases and 6 bases, with 10 bases remaining between them. Germline lookup yields CDR1 MDHEN and CDR2 SYDVKM. All of the isolated RNA was reverse transcribed, so expressed TCRB transcripts were sequenced. Here immunoSEQ multiplex PCR was the method, and the copy in TCRdb shows in-frame clones only, minus some. The sample consists of roughly 160,000 clones, 7.5% to 8.5% of them appearing once.

The sample was central memory CD4+ T cells from blood. The receptor comes from a man between 18 and 35 years old with type 1 diabetes. This chain connects TRBV28 to TRBJ2-7; unclear D gene. The CDR3 protein is CASSYSMFEQYF. Here the CDR3 DNA reads TGTGCCAGCAGTTACTCTATGTTCGAGCAGTACTTC.